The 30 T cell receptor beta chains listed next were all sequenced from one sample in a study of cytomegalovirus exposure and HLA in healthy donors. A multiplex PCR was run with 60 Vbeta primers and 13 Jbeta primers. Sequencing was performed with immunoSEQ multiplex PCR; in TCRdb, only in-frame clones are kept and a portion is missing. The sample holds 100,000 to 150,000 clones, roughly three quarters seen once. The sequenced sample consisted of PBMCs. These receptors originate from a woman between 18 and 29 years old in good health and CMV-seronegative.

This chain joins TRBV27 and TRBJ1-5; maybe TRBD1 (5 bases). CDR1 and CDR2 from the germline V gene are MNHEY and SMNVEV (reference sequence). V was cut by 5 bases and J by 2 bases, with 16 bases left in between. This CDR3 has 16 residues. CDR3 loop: CASSLCNRCGNQPQHF. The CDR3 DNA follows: TGTGCCAGCAGTCTGTGCAACAGGTGCGGCAATCAGCCCCAGCATTTT.

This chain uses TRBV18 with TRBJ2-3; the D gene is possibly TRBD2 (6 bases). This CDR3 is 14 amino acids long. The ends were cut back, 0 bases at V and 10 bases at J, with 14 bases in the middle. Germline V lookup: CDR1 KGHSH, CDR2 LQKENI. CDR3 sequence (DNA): TGTGCCAGCTCACCACCGCGGGACGGGAGCTCGCAGTATTTT. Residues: CASSPPRDGSSQYF.

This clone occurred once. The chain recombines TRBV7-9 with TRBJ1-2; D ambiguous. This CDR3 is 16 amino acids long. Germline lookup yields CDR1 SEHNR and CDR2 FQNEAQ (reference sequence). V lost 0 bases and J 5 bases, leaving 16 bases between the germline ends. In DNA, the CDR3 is TGTGCCAGCAGCTTAGCGCCCTCCCAGAATCCTTATGGCTACACCTTC. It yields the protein CASSLAPSQNPYGYTF.

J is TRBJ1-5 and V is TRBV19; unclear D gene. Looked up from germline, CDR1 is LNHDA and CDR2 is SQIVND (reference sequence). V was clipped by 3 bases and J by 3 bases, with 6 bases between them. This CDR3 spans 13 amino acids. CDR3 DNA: TGTGCCAGTAGTATTTCTTTCAATCAGCCCCAGCATTTT. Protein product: CASSISFNQPQHF.

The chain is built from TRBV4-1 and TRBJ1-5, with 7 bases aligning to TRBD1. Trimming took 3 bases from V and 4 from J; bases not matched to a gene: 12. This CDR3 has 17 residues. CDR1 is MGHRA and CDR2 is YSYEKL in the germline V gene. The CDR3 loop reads CASSQRSGDSRNQPQHF. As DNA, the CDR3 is TGCGCCAGCAGCCAGCGTTCAGGGGACAGCCGAAATCAGCCCCAGCATTTT.

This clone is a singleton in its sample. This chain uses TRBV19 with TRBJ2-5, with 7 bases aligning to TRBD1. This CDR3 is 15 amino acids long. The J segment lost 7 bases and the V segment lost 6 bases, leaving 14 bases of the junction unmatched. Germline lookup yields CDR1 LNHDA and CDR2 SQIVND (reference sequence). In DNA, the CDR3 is TGTGCCAGTAGCCCTGGTTCCCTCCCAGGGGGGACCCAGTACTTC. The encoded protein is CASSPGSLPGGTQYF.

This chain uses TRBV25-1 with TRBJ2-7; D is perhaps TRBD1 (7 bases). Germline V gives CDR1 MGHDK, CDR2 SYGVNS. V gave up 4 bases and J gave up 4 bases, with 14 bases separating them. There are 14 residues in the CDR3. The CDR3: CASSVPGGSYEQYF. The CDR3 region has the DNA TGTGCCAGCAGTGTCCCAGGGGGGAGTTACGAGCAGTACTTC.

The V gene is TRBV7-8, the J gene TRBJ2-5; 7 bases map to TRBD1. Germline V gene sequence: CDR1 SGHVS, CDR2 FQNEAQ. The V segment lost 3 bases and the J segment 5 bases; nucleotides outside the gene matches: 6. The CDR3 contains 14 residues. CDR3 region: CASSLRGLEETQYF. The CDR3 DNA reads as TGTGCCAGCAGCTTGAGGGGGCTTGAGGAGACCCAGTACTTC.

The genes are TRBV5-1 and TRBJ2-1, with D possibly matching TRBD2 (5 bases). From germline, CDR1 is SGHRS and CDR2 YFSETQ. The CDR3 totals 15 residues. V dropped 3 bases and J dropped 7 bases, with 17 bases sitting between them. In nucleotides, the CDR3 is TGCGCCAGCAGCTCTCAATTCGGACTCCCTAATGAGCAGTTCTTC. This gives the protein CASSSQFGLPNEQFF.

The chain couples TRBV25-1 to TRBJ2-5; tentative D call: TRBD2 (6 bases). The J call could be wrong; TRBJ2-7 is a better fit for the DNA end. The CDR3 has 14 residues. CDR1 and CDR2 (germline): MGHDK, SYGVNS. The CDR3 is CASSLDGGAYEQYF. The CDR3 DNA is TGTGCCAGCAGCCTGGACGGGGGAGCCTACGAGCAGTACTTC.

The CDR3 bases are TGTGCCAGCAGATCTAGCGGGAGCGTAGGCAATGAGCAGTTCTTC. It yields the protein CASRSSGSVGNEQFF. V is TRBV25-1 and J is TRBJ2-1, with 10 bases fitting TRBD2. CDR3 length: 15 amino acids. Germline assignment: CDR1 MGHDK and CDR2 SYGVNS. The trim removed 6 bases at V and 6 bases at J, leaving 8 bases unmatched.

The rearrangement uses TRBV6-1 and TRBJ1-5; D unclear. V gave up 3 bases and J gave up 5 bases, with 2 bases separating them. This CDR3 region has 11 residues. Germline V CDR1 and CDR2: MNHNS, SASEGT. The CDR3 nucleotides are TGTGCCAGCAGTGACTATCAGCCCCAGCATTTT. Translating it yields CASSDYQPQHF.

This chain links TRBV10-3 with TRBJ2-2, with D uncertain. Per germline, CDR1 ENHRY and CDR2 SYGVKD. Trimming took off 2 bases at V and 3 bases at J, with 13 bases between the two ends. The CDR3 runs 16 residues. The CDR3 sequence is CAISEQSGQHTGELFF. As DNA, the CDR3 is TGTGCCATCAGTGAGCAGAGTGGGCAGCACACCGGGGAGCTGTTTTTT.

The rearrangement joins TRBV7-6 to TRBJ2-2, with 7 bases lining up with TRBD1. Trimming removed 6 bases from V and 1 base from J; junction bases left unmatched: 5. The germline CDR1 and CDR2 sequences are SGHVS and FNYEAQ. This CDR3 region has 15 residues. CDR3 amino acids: CASRLGGWNTGELFF. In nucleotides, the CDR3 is TGTGCCAGCAGACTAGGGGGCTGGAACACCGGGGAGCTGTTTTTT.

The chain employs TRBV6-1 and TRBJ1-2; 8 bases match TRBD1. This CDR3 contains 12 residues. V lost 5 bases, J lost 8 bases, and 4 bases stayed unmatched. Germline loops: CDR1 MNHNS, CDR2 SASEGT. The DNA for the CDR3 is TGTGCCAGCAGTCGGGACAGGAGCGGCTACACCTTC. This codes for CASSRDRSGYTF.

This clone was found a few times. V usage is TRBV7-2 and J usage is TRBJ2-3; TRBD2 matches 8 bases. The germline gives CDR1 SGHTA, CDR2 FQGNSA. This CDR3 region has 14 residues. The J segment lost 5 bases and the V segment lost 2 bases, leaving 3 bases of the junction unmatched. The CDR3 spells CASSLLAGLDTQYF. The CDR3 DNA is TGTGCCAGCAGCTTACTAGCGGGCTTAGATACGCAGTATTTT.

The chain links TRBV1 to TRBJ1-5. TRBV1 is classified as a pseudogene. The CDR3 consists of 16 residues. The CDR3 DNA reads TGCACCAGCAGCCCGTTGGTGCGGCCCCAAAATCAGCCCCAGCATTTT. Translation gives CTSSPLVRPQNQPQHF.

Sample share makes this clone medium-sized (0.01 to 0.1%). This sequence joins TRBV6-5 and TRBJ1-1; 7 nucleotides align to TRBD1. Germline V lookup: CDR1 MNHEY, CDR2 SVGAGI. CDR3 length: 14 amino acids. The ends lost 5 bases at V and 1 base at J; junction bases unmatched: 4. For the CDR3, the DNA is TGTGCCAGCAGTCTACAGGGGTCGAACACTGAAGCTTTCTTT. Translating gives CASSLQGSNTEAFF.

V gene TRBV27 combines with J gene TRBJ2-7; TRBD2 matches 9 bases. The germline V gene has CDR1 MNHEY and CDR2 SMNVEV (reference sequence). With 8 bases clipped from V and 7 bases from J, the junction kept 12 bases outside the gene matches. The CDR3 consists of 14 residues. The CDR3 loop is CASGRVAGEDEQYF. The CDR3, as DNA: TGTGCCAGCGGGAGGGTAGCGGGAGAGGATGAGCAGTACTTC.

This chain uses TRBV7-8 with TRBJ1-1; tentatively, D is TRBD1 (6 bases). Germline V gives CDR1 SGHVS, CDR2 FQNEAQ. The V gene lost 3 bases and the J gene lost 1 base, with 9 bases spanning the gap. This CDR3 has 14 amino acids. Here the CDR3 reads CASSFTGTNTEAFF. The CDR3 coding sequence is TGTGCCAGCAGCTTCACAGGGACGAACACTGAAGCTTTCTTT.

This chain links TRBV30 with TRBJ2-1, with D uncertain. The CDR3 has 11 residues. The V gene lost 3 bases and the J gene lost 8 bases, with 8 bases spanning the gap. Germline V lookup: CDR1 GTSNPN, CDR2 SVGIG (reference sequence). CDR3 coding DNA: TGTGCCTGGAGGGATCGGGATGAGCAGTTCTTC. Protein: CAWRDRDEQFF.

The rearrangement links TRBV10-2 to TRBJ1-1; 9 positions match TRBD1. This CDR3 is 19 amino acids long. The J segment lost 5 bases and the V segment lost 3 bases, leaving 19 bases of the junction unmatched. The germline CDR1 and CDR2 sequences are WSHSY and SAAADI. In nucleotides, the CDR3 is TGCGCCAGCAGTGATATTTGGGACAGGGCTCGCCAATTAGGGACTGAAGCTTTCTTT. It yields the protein CASSDIWDRARQLGTEAFF.

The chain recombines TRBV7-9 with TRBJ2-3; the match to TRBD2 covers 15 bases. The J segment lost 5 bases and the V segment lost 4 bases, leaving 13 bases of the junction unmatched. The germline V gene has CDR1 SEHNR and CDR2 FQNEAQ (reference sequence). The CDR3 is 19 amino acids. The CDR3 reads CASSSLPWTSGRVEDTQYF. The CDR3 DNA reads TGTGCCAGCAGCTCCCTACCCTGGACTAGCGGGAGGGTTGAAGATACGCAGTATTTT.

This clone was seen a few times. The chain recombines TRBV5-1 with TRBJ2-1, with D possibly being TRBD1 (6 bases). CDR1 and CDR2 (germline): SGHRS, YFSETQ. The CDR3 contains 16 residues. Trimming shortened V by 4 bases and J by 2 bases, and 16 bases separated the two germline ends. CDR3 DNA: TGCGCCAGCAGCCCGGGGACACCTACTCCCTACAATGAGCAGTTCTTC. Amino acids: CASSPGTPTPYNEQFF.

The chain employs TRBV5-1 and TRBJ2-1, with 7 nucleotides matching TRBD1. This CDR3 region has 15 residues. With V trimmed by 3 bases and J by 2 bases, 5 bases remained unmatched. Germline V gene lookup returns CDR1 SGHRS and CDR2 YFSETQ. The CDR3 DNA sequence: TGCGCCAGCAGCTCGTTCGGGACAGCCTACAATGAGCAGTTCTTC. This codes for CASSSFGTAYNEQFF.

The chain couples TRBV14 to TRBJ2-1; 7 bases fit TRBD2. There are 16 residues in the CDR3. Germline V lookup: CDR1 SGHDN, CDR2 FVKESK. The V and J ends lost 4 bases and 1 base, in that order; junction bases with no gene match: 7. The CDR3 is CASSRPGLPSYNEQFF. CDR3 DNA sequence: TGTGCCAGCAGCCGACCGGGACTACCATCCTACAATGAGCAGTTCTTC.

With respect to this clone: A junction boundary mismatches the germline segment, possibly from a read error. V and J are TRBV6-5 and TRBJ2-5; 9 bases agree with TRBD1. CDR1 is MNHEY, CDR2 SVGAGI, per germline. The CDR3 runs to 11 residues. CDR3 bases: TGTGCCAGCAGCCGACAGGGGGTCTTGAACTTC. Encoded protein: CASSRQGVLNF.

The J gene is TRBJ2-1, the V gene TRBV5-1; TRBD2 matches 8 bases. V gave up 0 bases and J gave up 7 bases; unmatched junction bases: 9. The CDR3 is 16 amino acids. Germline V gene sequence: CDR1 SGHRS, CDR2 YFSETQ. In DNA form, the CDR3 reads TGCGCCAGCAGCTTGGCCTTCCGCGGGAGGTTTAATGAGCAGTTCTTC. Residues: CASSLAFRGRFNEQFF.

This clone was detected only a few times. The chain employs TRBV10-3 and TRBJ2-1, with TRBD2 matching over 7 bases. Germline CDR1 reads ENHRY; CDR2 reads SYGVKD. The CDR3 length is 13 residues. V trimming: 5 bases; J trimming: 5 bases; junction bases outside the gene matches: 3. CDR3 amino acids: CAISSGGDNEQFF. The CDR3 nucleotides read TGTGCCATCAGTTCGGGAGGAGACAATGAGCAGTTCTTC.

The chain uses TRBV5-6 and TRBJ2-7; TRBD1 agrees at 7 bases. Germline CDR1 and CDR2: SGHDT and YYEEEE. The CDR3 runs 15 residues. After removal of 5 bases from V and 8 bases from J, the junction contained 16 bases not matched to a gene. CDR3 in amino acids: CASSPGTDVVSQQYF. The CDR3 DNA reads TGTGCCAGCAGTCCCGGGACAGATGTCGTATCGCAGCAGTACTTC.